This TCR beta chain comes out of a study of CD8 T cell repertoires and HIV-1 epitope variants. Study information: Twenty-five autologous and known Gag and Nef epitope variant peptides each stimulated T cells separately. An uncultured baseline aliquot held 1M T cells. Study-level findings and limits: Eight to ten TCR beta clonotypes were antigen-specific, roughly 6 apparently recognizing autologous or escape variants.

Note on this clone: Its cognate antigen is unknown.

Germline V gene data show CDR1 as MNHEY and CDR2 as SMNVEV (reference sequence). The CDR3 has 14 amino acids. The germline V and J ends were trimmed by 5 bases and 1 base, with 8 bases remaining between them. TCR beta CDR3 was sequenced at survey depth on immunoSEQ. Generated by immunoSEQ multiplex PCR, the TCRdb table keeps only in-frame clones and is missing some. Here the sample spans 5,000 to 6,500 clones, around 69% being singletons. J is TRBJ2-2 and V is TRBV27; the D gene is possibly TRBD1 (6 bases). This sequence originates from a male donor with HIV. The material sequenced was cultured CD8+ T cells derived from PBMCs. CDR3 DNA sequence: TGTGCCAGCAGTCCAGGGGTGAACACCGGGGAGCTGTTTTTT. It encodes CASSPGVNTGELFF.